This record covers a single T cell receptor (beta chain). Germline V CDR1 and CDR2: SNHLY, FYNNEI. This CDR3 has 14 residues. V dropped 10 bases and J dropped 2 bases, with 18 bases sitting between them. This sample is part of a study of blood T cell repertoires in COVID-19. Method: immunoSEQ multiplex PCR; TCRdb's copy keeps in-frame clones and lacks some. The repertoire has approximately 160,000 clones, around four fifths of them found once; the top ten carry under 9.5%. This clonotype originated in a man aged 50 to 60 who had recovered from COVID-19. The sequenced sample consisted of PBMCs or T cells enriched from blood (not recorded which). The chain carries TRBV2 and TRBJ2-7, with D perhaps matching TRBD1 (6 bases). The CDR3 reads CATKARQATYEQYF. The DNA of the CDR3 is TGTGCCACCAAAGCCCGACAGGCTACCTACGAGCAGTACTTC.